This TCR beta chain was retrieved from a study of naive and memory T cell subsets. General study results and limits: Especially in CD8 cells, naive repertoires contained a few larger clonotypes, possibly CD45RA-re-expressing memory cells.

The V and J ends lost 6 bases and 5 bases respectively, with 20 bases between them. This CDR3 is built from 15 residues. Both TRBC1 and TRBC2 were covered by a beta constant-region primer of two equimolar oligonucleotides. Nested alpha and beta constant-region primers with the SP2 primer drove four PCR rounds on ligated cDNA. Each CDR3 protein gets one entry after TCRdb re-called the UMI-ligation and nested PCR reads with MiXCR. The sample has roughly 99,000 distinct CDR3 sequences, around 10% seen once. Note on this clonotype: Its antigen is undetermined.

Sequenced material: naive CD4+ T cells from blood. The chain combines TRBV12-3 or TRBV12-4 with TRBJ2-7, with D possibly TRBD2 on 5 matching bases. This receptor was identified in a human donor in good health. The CDR3: CASRVSRRAVDEQYF. The CDR3 bases are TGTGCCAGCAGGGTCTCTCGGCGGGCGGTGGACGAGCAGTACTTC.